This entry features one TCR beta chain sequence. The data were produced by immunoSEQ multiplex PCR, yet TCRdb's version contains in-frame clones alone and is incomplete. The sample has about 150,000 clones; approximately 80% are singletons. This sample is drawn from a study of blood T cell repertoires in COVID-19. The CDR3 contains 15 residues. With 1 base removed from V and 2 bases from J, the gap between germline ends came to 12 bases. From germline, CDR1 is MNHNS and CDR2 SASEGT. The gene calls are TRBV6-1 and TRBJ2-7; weak D call: TRBD1 (6 bases). The sample was peripheral blood. The TCR originated in a woman of 80 years or more with acute or convalescent COVID-19. This CDR3 reads CASSEGPGAAYEQYF. CDR3 in DNA: TGTGCCAGCAGTGAAGGGCCAGGGGCAGCCTACGAGCAGTACTTC.